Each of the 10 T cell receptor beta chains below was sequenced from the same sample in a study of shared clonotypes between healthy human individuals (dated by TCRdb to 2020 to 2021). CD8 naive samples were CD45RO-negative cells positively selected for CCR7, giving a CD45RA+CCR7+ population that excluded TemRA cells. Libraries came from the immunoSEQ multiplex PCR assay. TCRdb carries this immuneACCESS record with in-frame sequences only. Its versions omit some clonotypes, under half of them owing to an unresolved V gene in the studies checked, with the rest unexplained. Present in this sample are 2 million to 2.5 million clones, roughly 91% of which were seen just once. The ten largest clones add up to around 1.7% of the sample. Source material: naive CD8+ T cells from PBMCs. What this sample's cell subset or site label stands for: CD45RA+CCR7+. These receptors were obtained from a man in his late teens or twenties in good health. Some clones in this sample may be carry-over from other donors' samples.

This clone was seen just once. The CDR3 protein is CASSVGTGAQPQHF. CDR3 nucleotide sequence: TGTGCCAGCAGCGTAGGCACAGGGGCTCAGCCCCAGCATTTT. This sequence joins TRBV9 and TRBJ1-5; 7 nucleotides agree with TRBD1. After removal of 0 bases from V and 6 bases from J, the junction contained 3 bases not matched to a gene. The CDR3 extends over 14 amino acids. Germline V gives CDR1 SGDLS, CDR2 YYNGEE.

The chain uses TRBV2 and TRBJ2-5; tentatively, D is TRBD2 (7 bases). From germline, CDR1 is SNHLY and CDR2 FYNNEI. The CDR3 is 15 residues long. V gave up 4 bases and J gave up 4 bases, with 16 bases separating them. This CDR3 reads CASSGGGRVRETQYF. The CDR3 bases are TGTGCCAGCAGTGGGGGGGGCAGAGTCCGAGAGACCCAGTACTTC.

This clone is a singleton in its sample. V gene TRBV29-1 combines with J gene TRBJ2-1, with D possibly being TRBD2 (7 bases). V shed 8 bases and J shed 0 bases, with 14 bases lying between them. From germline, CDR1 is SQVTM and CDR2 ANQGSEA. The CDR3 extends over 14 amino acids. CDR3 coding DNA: TGCAGCATCTGGGGGGGGCTCTCCTACAATGAGCAGTTCTTC. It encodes CSIWGGLSYNEQFF.

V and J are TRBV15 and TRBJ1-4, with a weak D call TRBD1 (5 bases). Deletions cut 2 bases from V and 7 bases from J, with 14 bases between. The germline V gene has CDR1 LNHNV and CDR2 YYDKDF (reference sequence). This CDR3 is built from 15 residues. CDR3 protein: CATSRMDKDGEKLFF. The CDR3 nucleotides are TGTGCCACCAGCAGAATGGACAAAGACGGTGAAAAACTGTTTTTT.

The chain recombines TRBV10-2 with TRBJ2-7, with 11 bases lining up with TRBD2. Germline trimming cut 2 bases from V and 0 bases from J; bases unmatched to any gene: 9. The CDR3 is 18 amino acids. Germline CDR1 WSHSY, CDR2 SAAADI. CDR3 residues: CASSEPRTSGSRSYEQYF. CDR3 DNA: TGCGCCAGCAGTGAGCCTCGGACTAGCGGGTCCCGCTCCTACGAGCAGTACTTC.

The CDR3 region is CASSLAGRVYEQYF. Written as DNA, the CDR3 is TGTGCCAGCAGTTTGGCAGGGCGAGTCTACGAGCAGTACTTC. This chain joins TRBV28 and TRBJ2-7; D may be TRBD1 (5 bases). Germline V CDR1 and CDR2: MDHEN, SYDVKM. The V and J ends lost 3 bases and 3 bases respectively, with 12 bases between them. CDR3 length equals 14 residues. Full variable domain (outside the CDR3, taken from reference TRBV28 and TRBJ2-7): DVKVTQSSRYLVKRTGEKVFLECVQDMDHENMFWYRQDPGLGLRLIYFSYDVKMKEKGDIPEGYSVSREKKERFSLILESASTNQTSMYLCASSLAGRVYEQYFGPGTRLTVT.

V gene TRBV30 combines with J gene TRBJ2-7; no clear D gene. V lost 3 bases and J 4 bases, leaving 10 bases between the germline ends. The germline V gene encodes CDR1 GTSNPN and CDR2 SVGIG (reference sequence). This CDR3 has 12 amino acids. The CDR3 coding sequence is TGTGCCTGGAGCGATGTCGGTTACGAGCAGTACTTC. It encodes CAWSDVGYEQYF.

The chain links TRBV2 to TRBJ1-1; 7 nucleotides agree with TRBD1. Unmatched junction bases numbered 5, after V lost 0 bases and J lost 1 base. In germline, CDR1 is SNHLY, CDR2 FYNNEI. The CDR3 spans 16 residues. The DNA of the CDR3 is TGTGCCAGCAGTGAAGCTCCGGGACAGCAGAACACTGAAGCTTTCTTT. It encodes CASSEAPGQQNTEAFF. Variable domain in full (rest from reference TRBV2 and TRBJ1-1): EPEVTQTPSHQVTQMGQEVILRCVPISNHLYFYWYRQILGQKVEFLVSFYNNEISEKSEIFDDQFSVERPDGSNFTLKIRSTKLEDSAMYFCASSEAPGQQNTEAFFGQGTRLTVV.

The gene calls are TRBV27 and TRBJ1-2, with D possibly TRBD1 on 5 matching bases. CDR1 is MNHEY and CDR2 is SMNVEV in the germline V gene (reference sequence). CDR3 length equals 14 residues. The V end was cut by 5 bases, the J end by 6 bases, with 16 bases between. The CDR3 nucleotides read TGTGCCAGCAGTAGCCTTGGGGTGGGGGATGGCTACACCTTC. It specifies CASSSLGVGDGYTF.

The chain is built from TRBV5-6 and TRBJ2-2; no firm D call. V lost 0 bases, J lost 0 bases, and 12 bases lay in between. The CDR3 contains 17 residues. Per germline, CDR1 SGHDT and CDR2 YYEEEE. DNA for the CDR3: TGTGCCAGCAGCTTGGGGGGTTCCCCCTCGAACACCGGGGAGCTGTTTTTT. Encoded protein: CASSLGGSPSNTGELFF.